Below are 20 T cell receptor beta chains sequenced from a single sample in a study of T-cell reconstitution after alpha-beta-depleted transplantation in children. As it was prepared, the TCRbeta library received unique molecular identifiers. TCRdb analysed the PCR reads with MiXCR anew, one entry per CDR3 protein. The table includes over 400,000 distinct CDR3 sequences, about an eighth detected once. Material: PBMCs from the stem cell graft donor, obtained from the stem cell graft. These receptors all stem from a human donor who donated a stem cell graft to a child with combined immunodeficiency.

This clonotype showed up just once. The V and J genes are TRBV2 and TRBJ2-5, with 7 bases matching TRBD1. The CDR3 is made up of 14 amino acids. V gave up 7 bases and J gave up 2 bases; unmatched junction bases: 7. CDR1 and CDR2 from the germline V gene are SNHLY and FYNNEI. CDR3 region: CASTSGQIQETQYF. The CDR3 DNA reads as TGTGCCAGCACTTCGGGACAGATTCAAGAGACCCAGTACTTC.

The CDR3 DNA sequence: TGTGCCAGCACCACGACTAGCGGGGACACAGATACGCAGTATTTT. The encoded protein is CASTTTSGDTDTQYF. The chain has TRBV6-1 and TRBJ2-3; 11 bases are shared with TRBD2. Looked up from germline, CDR1 is MNHNS and CDR2 is SASEGT. V shed 7 bases and J 2 bases; nucleotides not matched to a gene: 5. The CDR3 is 15 amino acids.

This clonotype was seen a handful of times. This chain uses TRBV5-5 with TRBJ2-4; D call uncertain. Per the germline V gene, CDR1 is SGHKS and CDR2 is YYEKEE (reference sequence). This CDR3 is built from 12 residues. V shed 3 bases and J shed 12 bases, with 13 bases lying between them. This CDR3 reads CASSWSVRPQYF. The CDR3 coding sequence is TGTGCCAGCAGCTGGAGCGTGAGACCTCAGTACTTC.

This clonotype was seen more than once but under ten times. The rearrangement joins TRBV12-3 or TRBV12-4 to TRBJ1-1; D might be TRBD1 (6 bases). This CDR3 is built from 15 residues. With 3 bases removed from V and 1 base from J, the gap between germline ends came to 12 bases. CDR3 sequence reads: CASSFSAGANTEAFF. The CDR3 nucleotides are TGTGCCAGCAGTTTCTCTGCAGGGGCGAACACTGAAGCTTTCTTT.

This clonotype has just a few counts. The chain joins TRBV11-2 to TRBJ2-5, with TRBD2 identical over 11 bases. This CDR3 is 16 amino acids long. Germline V gene lookup returns CDR1 SGHAT and CDR2 FQNNGV. The V gene end was trimmed by 0 bases and the J gene end by 5 bases; junction bases not matched to a gene: 5. CDR3 amino acids: CASSLDLAGGLETQYF. The CDR3 DNA is TGTGCCAGCAGCTTAGATCTAGCGGGGGGTTTGGAGACCCAGTACTTC.

The chain links TRBV6-2 or TRBV6-3 to TRBJ1-1; possibly TRBD1 for D (6 bases). The germline V gene has CDR1 MNHEY and CDR2 SVGEGT. The CDR3 has 13 amino acids. The V and J ends lost 6 bases and 0 bases respectively, with 8 bases between them. As DNA, the CDR3 is TGTGCCAGCAGGACAGGCATGAACACTGAAGCTTTCTTT. This translates into CASRTGMNTEAFF.

This clonotype was found a few times. The chain employs TRBV12-5 and TRBJ2-3; D is ambiguous. CDR3 length: 13 amino acids. The germline V and J ends were trimmed by 5 bases and 2 bases, with 8 bases remaining between them. Germline CDR1 reads LGHNT; CDR2 reads FRNRAP. Here the CDR3 DNA reads TGTGCTAGTGGTATCCGAGTCACAGATACGCAGTATTTT. It translates to CASGIRVTDTQYF.

This clonotype occurred a few times. The chain uses TRBV30 and TRBJ2-7, with 8 bases matching TRBD1. J lost 2 bases, V lost 5 bases, and 2 bases had no gene match. Germline V gene sequence: CDR1 GTSNPN, CDR2 SVGIG (reference sequence). The length of the CDR3 is 12 residues. CDR3 sequence reads: CAWEDRAYEQYF. In DNA form, the CDR3 reads TGTGCCTGGGAGGACAGGGCCTACGAGCAGTACTTC.

At least ten counts were recorded for this clonotype. The genes are TRBV4-2 and TRBJ2-7; D gene unclear. CDR3 size: 15 residues. The germline V and J ends were trimmed by 1 base and 7 bases, with 17 bases remaining between them. Per germline, CDR1 LGHNA and CDR2 YNFKEQ. CDR3 sequence (DNA): TGTGCCAGCAGCCAAGCAGGCCTATGGAGTGCAGAGCAGTACTTC. Its protein is CASSQAGLWSAEQYF.

This clonotype turned up a few times. The rearrangement links TRBV7-2 to TRBJ2-3; D is possibly TRBD2 (5 bases). CDR1 and CDR2 (germline): SGHTA, FQGNSA. Trimming shortened V by 5 bases and J by 4 bases, and 16 bases separated the two germline ends. The CDR3 totals 15 residues. The CDR3 nucleotides are TGTGCCAGCAGCCCGAACCTTTTCGGGGCAGATACGCAGTATTTT. Its protein is CASSPNLFGADTQYF. Filled out from reference TRBV7-2 and TRBJ2-3, the complete variable domain reads GAGVSQSPSNKVTEKGKDVELRCDPISGHTALYWYRQSLGQGLEFLIYFQGNSAPDKSGLPSDRFSAERTGGSVSTLTIQRTQQEDSAVYLCASSPNLFGADTQYFGPGTRLTVL.

This clonotype was seen at least ten times. The chain employs TRBV10-3 and TRBJ2-3; D unresolved. Germline V gene data show CDR1 as ENHRY and CDR2 as SYGVKD. Deletions cut 10 bases from V and 2 bases from J, with 7 bases between. The CDR3 sequence is 11 residues long. In nucleotides, the CDR3 is TGTGCCACCAAGTCCACAGATACGCAGTATTTT. It translates to CATKSTDTQYF.

CDR3 region: CASSDGGHTDTQYF. The CDR3 nucleotides are TGTGCCAGCAGTGACGGCGGACACACAGATACGCAGTATTTT. The rearrangement joins TRBV6-4 to TRBJ2-3; maybe TRBD1 (5 bases). This CDR3 is built from 14 residues. Trimming removed 2 bases from V and 2 bases from J, with 8 bases in between. Germline V gene data show CDR1 as MRHNA and CDR2 as SNTAGT.

The gene calls are TRBV4-3 and TRBJ2-3; D may be TRBD1 (6 bases). Trimming took 1 base from V and 0 from J, leaving 14 bases between them. Germline V lookup: CDR1 LGHNA, CDR2 YSLEER. The CDR3 covers 17 residues. The CDR3 DNA reads as TGCGCCAGCAGCCAAGGAGGGGGACCTTCTAGCACAGATACGCAGTATTTT. This codes for CASSQGGGPSSTDTQYF.

This clonotype was detected many times. V is TRBV6-2 or TRBV6-3 and J is TRBJ2-1, with D perhaps matching TRBD1 (5 bases). The V end was cut by 0 bases, the J end by 8 bases, with 11 bases between. Germline V lookup: CDR1 MNHEY, CDR2 SVGEGT. The CDR3 is 14 residues long. The CDR3, as DNA: TGTGCCAGCAGTTACTCCAGGGAATGGTATGAGCAGTTCTTC. Residues: CASSYSREWYEQFF.

This clonotype occurred many times. The chain is built from TRBV12-3 or TRBV12-4 and TRBJ1-1, with D perhaps matching TRBD1 (5 bases). The ends were cut back, 3 bases at V and 0 bases at J, with 14 bases in the middle. The CDR3 totals 16 residues. DNA of the CDR3: TGTGCCAGCAGTTTCCACAGGAGGAGCATGAACACTGAAGCTTTCTTT. It yields the protein CASSFHRRSMNTEAFF.

This clonotype was detected only a few times. The CDR3 DNA follows: TGTGCCAGCAGCGAGCCACAGGGGGCTTCAACTGAAGCTTTCTTT. This encodes CASSEPQGASTEAFF. V and J are TRBV11-3 and TRBJ1-1; 9 nucleotides agree with TRBD1. CDR1 and CDR2 from the germline V gene are SGHNT and YENEEA. Trimming at V came to 5 bases and at J to 5 bases, leaving 9 bases not matched to a gene. The CDR3 covers 15 residues.

This clonotype was seen at least ten times. V usage is TRBV29-1 and J usage is TRBJ2-2; D possibly corresponds to TRBD2 (6 bases). This CDR3 is built from 13 residues. Trimming took 6 bases from V and 6 from J, leaving 14 bases between them. The germline V gene encodes CDR1 SQVTM and CDR2 ANQGSEA. CDR3 DNA: TGCAGCGTGTGTCAAGGGGAGGCCGGGGAGCTGTTTTTT. It is translated as CSVCQGEAGELFF.

The table lists this clonotype with a few counts. The J gene is TRBJ2-1, the V gene TRBV7-3; 15 bases align to TRBD2. J was trimmed by 7 bases and V by 6 bases; bases with no gene match: 7. This CDR3 has 16 amino acids. Germline V gene lookup returns CDR1 SGHTA and CDR2 FQGTGA. CDR3 region: CASSPEGLAGGNEQFF. In DNA form, the CDR3 reads TGTGCCAGCAGTCCGGAGGGACTAGCGGGAGGAAATGAGCAGTTCTTC.

The chain recombines TRBV12-3 or TRBV12-4 with TRBJ1-2; D perhaps matches TRBD1 (5 bases). Trimming pared 5 bases from V and 0 bases from J, leaving 16 bases between. CDR3 length: 16 amino acids. Here the CDR3 reads CASSPPPQVTNYGYTF. The CDR3 DNA sequence: TGTGCCAGCAGTCCACCCCCACAGGTCACTAACTATGGCTACACCTTC.

The CDR3 is CASSIGQGEQYF. CDR3 nucleotides: TGTGCCAGCAGTATCGGACAGGGGGAGCAGTACTTC. V is TRBV6-6 and J is TRBJ2-7; 9 bases are shared with TRBD1. Germline V lookup: CDR1 MNHNY, CDR2 SVGAGI (reference sequence). The CDR3 is made up of 12 amino acids. The J segment lost 7 bases and the V segment lost 5 bases, leaving 3 bases of the junction unmatched.